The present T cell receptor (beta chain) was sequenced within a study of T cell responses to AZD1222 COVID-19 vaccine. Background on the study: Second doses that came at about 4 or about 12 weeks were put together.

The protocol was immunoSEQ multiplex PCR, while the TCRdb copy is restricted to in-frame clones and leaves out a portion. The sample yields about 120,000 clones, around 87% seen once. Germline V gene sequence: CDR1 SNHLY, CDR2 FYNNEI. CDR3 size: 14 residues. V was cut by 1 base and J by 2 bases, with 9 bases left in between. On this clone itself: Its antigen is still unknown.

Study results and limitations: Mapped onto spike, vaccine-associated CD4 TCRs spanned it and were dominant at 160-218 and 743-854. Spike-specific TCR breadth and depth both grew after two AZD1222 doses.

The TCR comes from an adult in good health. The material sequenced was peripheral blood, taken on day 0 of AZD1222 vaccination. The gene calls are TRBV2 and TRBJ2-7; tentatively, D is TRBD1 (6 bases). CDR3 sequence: CASSEVRGPYEQYF. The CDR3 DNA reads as TGTGCCAGCAGTGAAGTCAGGGGACCCTACGAGCAGTACTTC.